This T cell receptor (beta chain) came from a study of T cells after yellow fever vaccination (dated by TCRdb to the late 2010s). In terms of the full investigation: Libraries from fractions with low cell numbers were prepared with the SMART-Seq v4 Ultra Low Input RNA kit. To follow T-cell clones before and after both primary and booster YFV17D yellow fever vaccination, bulk TCR alpha and beta repertoires underwent longitudinal sequencing. Two healthy male donors, one aged 18 to 30 and one aged 30 to 39 years, were included in the cohort. Bulk PBMC replicates and cell subsets were isolated from blood drawn at multiple timepoints before and after both primary and secondary immunization.

TCR cDNA was made using 5'RACE template switching, a step that added a universal primer site and unique molecular identifiers. Priming of cDNA synthesis was performed from both the TCR alpha and TCR beta constant segments. Library amplification used two PCR steps, and the second PCR step added sample barcodes and sequencing adapters. Libraries were sequenced on Illumina HiSeq 2500 (2x100 bp) or NovaSeq (2x150 bp). The study's own analysis went as follows. Reads were demultiplexed and collapsed into UMI consensus sequences with MIGEC, and V(D)J alignment was performed with MiXCR. Using edgeR on replicate PBMC samples, clonotypes were called vaccine-responding if FDR was below 0.01 and the log2 fold change was above 5 up to day 15. Each bulk clonotype received a CD4 or CD8 identity based on whether the sequenced CD4 or CD8 repertoire contained that clonotype at higher abundance. TCRdb reanalyzed the raw reads on its own, using fastp at Q25 for trimming and MiXCR for clone calling, and kept in-frame beta chains. Entries that share a CDR3 protein sequence are merged under the most common genes and DNA. The V and J calls were not made by the authors but by TCRdb's processing. A total of roughly 260,000 distinct CDR3 sequences appear in this sample, roughly 13% of them only once. 0.4% to 0.65% of the sample rests with the top ten.

What the work shows at the level of the full study, not this receptor alone: Compared with the primary T-cell response, the secondary T-cell response was weaker but faster, peaking on day 5 rather than day 15. Because the study included only a couple of donors, the extent to which the findings can be generalized is limited. After the booster, most clones that had expanded after primary vaccination were detected again (approximately 97% of CD4 and around nine tenths of CD8), suggesting broad maintenance of memory. A small fraction of clonotypes showed up in both the CD4 and CD8 compartments, probably as a result of convergent recombination. Computational filtering was needed because FACS-sorted repertoires could contain abundant contaminating clonotypes from the bulk population.

The treatment or condition label corresponds to: live attenuated yellow fever vaccine strain. PBMCs were isolated from peripheral blood using a standard Ficoll-Paque protocol. Dynabeads CD4 and CD8 positive selection kits were used to isolate CD4 and CD8 T-cell fractions. TriZol was used to extract RNA from bulk PBMCs, from CD4 and CD8 fractions, and from dextramer-positive and dextramer-negative fractions. This clonotype has a handful of counts. It has no known antigen specificity. Base qualities are not recorded, but no much larger clone differs from it by a single base. The CDR1 and CDR2 encoded by the germline V gene are SGHRS and YFSETQ. The CDR3, cysteine through phenylalanine, is 13 amino acids long. CDR3 DNA only is kept here, 39 bases in frame from base 1. The junction carries 13 bases between V and J, which are trimmed by 4 bases and 5 bases respectively.

The chain is made from TRBV5-1 and TRBJ2-7, with the D call tentatively TRBD1 or TRBD2, each fitting 5 bases. The sequencing used CD4+ T cells sorted from PBMCs, collected 45 days after the yellow fever booster vaccination. This receptor was obtained from a man aged 25 to 45 who received the YFV17D yellow fever vaccine. CDR3 reads: CASSPLGTHEQYF. At the DNA level, the sequence is TGCGCCAGCAGCCCGCTGGGGACCCACGAGCAGTACTTC.